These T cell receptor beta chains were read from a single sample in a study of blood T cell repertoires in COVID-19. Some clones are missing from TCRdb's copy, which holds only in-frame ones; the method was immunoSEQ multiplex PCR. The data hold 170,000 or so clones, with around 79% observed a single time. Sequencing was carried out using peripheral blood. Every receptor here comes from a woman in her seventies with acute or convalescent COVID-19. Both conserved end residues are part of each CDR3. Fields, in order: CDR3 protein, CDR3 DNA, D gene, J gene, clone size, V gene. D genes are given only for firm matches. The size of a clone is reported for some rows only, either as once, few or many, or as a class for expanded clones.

cdr3_aa: CAISESGTGNSNEQFF
cdr3_nt: TGTGCCATCAGTGAGTCAGGGACAGGGAATTCAAATGAGCAGTTCTTC
d_call: TRBD1
j_call: TRBJ2-1
clone_size: -
v_call: TRBV10-3

cdr3_aa: CASSPGQTVGTEAFF
cdr3_nt: TGTGCCAGTAGTCCGGGACAGACTGTCGGCACTGAAGCTTTCTTT
d_call: TRBD1
j_call: TRBJ1-1
clone_size: -
v_call: TRBV19

cdr3_aa: CASSLATLPGSGANVLTF
cdr3_nt: TGTGCCAGCAGCTTAGCCACCCTCCCAGGCTCTGGGGCCAACGTCCTGACTTTC
d_call: -
j_call: TRBJ2-6
clone_size: -
v_call: TRBV7-2

cdr3_aa: CASSRTGNSYNEQFF
cdr3_nt: TGTGCCAGCAGCCGGACAGGGAACTCCTACAATGAGCAGTTCTTC
d_call: TRBD1
j_call: TRBJ2-1
clone_size: -
v_call: TRBV3-1/TRBV3-2

cdr3_aa: CASSLGGGGNTEAFF
cdr3_nt: TGTGCCAGCTCACTAGGGGGCGGCGGGAACACTGAAGCTTTCTTT
d_call: TRBD1
j_call: TRBJ1-1
clone_size: -
v_call: TRBV18

cdr3_aa: CAISDRGDNEQFF
cdr3_nt: TGTGCCATCAGTGACCGGGGGGACAATGAGCAGTTCTTC
d_call: TRBD2
j_call: TRBJ2-1
clone_size: once
v_call: TRBV10-3

cdr3_aa: CASTGHSYEQYF
cdr3_nt: TGTGCCAGTACGGGACACTCCTACGAGCAGTACTTC
d_call: -
j_call: TRBJ2-7
clone_size: -
v_call: TRBV6-5

cdr3_aa: CASRFFQTGLALHF
cdr3_nt: TGTGCAAGTCGCTTCTTTCAGACAGGGCTAGCCCTCCACTTT
d_call: -
j_call: TRBJ1-6
clone_size: -
v_call: TRBV12-2

cdr3_aa: CASSEAVGGALYGYTF
cdr3_nt: TGTGCCAGCAGTGAAGCGGTCGGGGGGGCCCTCTATGGCTACACCTTC
d_call: -
j_call: TRBJ1-2
clone_size: -
v_call: TRBV6-1

cdr3_aa: CAWSYGSSYGYTF
cdr3_nt: TGTGCCTGGAGTTACGGGTCTTCCTATGGCTACACCTTC
d_call: -
j_call: TRBJ1-2
clone_size: few
v_call: TRBV30

cdr3_aa: CASRTQQGDYGYTF
cdr3_nt: TGTGCCAGCAGGACCCAACAGGGGGACTATGGCTACACCTTC
d_call: TRBD1
j_call: TRBJ1-2
clone_size: -
v_call: TRBV2

cdr3_aa: CASSAVLHGYTF
cdr3_nt: TGTGCCAGCAGTGCGGTTCTTCATGGCTACACCTTC
d_call: -
j_call: TRBJ1-2
clone_size: -
v_call: TRBV2

cdr3_aa: CASSLRVKYF
cdr3_nt: TGTGCCAGCAGTCTCAGGGTAAAGTACTTC
d_call: -
j_call: TRBJ2-7
clone_size: -
v_call: TRBV2

cdr3_aa: CAWTEQGSYNSPLHF
cdr3_nt: TGTGCCTGGACCGAACAGGGCTCCTATAATTCACCCCTCCACTTT
d_call: -
j_call: TRBJ1-6
clone_size: once
v_call: TRBV30

cdr3_aa: CASSSQWGDEQFF
cdr3_nt: TGTGCCAGCAGCTCCCAGTGGGGGGATGAGCAGTTCTTC
d_call: -
j_call: TRBJ2-1
clone_size: -
v_call: TRBV7-3

cdr3_aa: CASSPDRALNTGELFF
cdr3_nt: TGCGCCAGCAGCCCCGACAGGGCTTTGAACACCGGGGAGCTGTTTTTT
d_call: TRBD1
j_call: TRBJ2-2
clone_size: many
v_call: TRBV5-1

cdr3_aa: CASSQETGAGTGELFF
cdr3_nt: TGCGCCAGCAGCCAAGAAACGGGAGCGGGCACCGGGGAGCTGTTTTTT
d_call: -
j_call: TRBJ2-2
clone_size: few
v_call: TRBV4-1

cdr3_aa: CASSFPSYDRDFFDTQYF
cdr3_nt: TGTGCCAGCAGTTTTCCCTCCTACGACAGGGATTTTTTCGATACGCAGTATTTT
d_call: TRBD1
j_call: TRBJ2-3
clone_size: -
v_call: TRBV27

cdr3_aa: CASSLGQGTGELFF
cdr3_nt: TGCGCCAGCAGCTTGGGACAGGGGACCGGGGAGCTGTTTTTT
d_call: TRBD1
j_call: TRBJ2-2
clone_size: few
v_call: TRBV5-1

cdr3_aa: CASSLVPSGYTF
cdr3_nt: TGTGCCAGCAGTTTAGTCCCCAGTGGCTACACCTTC
d_call: -
j_call: TRBJ1-2
clone_size: few
v_call: TRBV28

cdr3_aa: CASSESGGSSYEQYF
cdr3_nt: TGCGCCAGCAGTGAGTCAGGCGGGAGCTCCTACGAGCAGTACTTC
d_call: TRBD2
j_call: TRBJ2-7
clone_size: -
v_call: TRBV10-1

cdr3_aa: CASMIGRDNSYNEQFF
cdr3_nt: TGTGCCAGCATGATAGGTCGGGACAACTCCTACAATGAGCAGTTCTTC
d_call: -
j_call: TRBJ2-1
clone_size: -
v_call: TRBV9

cdr3_aa: CATSDASIYGYTF
cdr3_nt: TGTGCCACCAGTGATGCAAGCATCTATGGCTACACCTTC
d_call: -
j_call: TRBJ1-2
clone_size: -
v_call: TRBV24-1

cdr3_aa: CASSQASGRNSPLHF
cdr3_nt: TGCGCCAGCAGCCAAGCCTCGGGAAGGAATTCACCCCTCCACTTT
d_call: -
j_call: TRBJ1-6
clone_size: -
v_call: TRBV4-1

cdr3_aa: CAISEGIRQETQYF
cdr3_nt: TGTGCCATCAGTGAGGGAATACGACAGGAGACCCAGTACTTC
d_call: -
j_call: TRBJ2-5
clone_size: -
v_call: TRBV10-3

cdr3_aa: CASSTGTSSYTQYF
cdr3_nt: TGTGCCAGCAGTACCGGGACTAGCTCATATACGCAGTATTTT
d_call: TRBD2
j_call: TRBJ2-3
clone_size: -
v_call: TRBV28

cdr3_aa: CASDPSVRAGTDTQYF
cdr3_nt: TGTGCTAGTGACCCTTCCGTGAGGGCCGGCACAGATACGCAGTATTTT
d_call: -
j_call: TRBJ2-3
clone_size: -
v_call: TRBV12-5

cdr3_aa: CASSLKGGGYEQYF
cdr3_nt: TGCGCCAGCAGCTTGAAAGGGGGCGGGTACGAGCAGTACTTC
d_call: TRBD1
j_call: TRBJ2-7
clone_size: -
v_call: TRBV5-1